The 21 T cell receptor beta chains reported below all come from one sample, sequenced in a study of shared clonotypes between healthy human individuals. It was CD45RO-negative cells, positively selected for CCR7, that made up naive CD8 cells, with terminally differentiated effector memory CD45RA+ cells excluded. Measured with immunoSEQ multiplex PCR; TCRdb has only the in-frame clones, and not every one. The repertoire consists of millions of clones, with about 95% occurring once and the leading ten covering 0.9% to 1.4%. Sequences were obtained from naive CD8+ T cells sorted from blood. Receptors originate from a man in his late teens or twenties in good health.

The rearrangement uses TRBV5-6 and TRBJ1-5; D is undetermined. V shed 0 bases and J shed 0 bases, with 7 bases lying between them. The CDR3 sequence is 15 residues long. The germline CDR1 and CDR2 sequences are SGHDT and YYEEEE. The CDR3 DNA reads as TGTGCCAGCAGCTTGGGGACTAATAGCAATCAGCCCCAGCATTTT. It translates to CASSLGTNSNQPQHF.

A word on this clone: Distinct nucleotide sequences in the sample also encode this CDR3. The chain has TRBV11-2 and TRBJ2-7; D is unresolved. V was trimmed by 2 bases and J by 4 bases, leaving 9 bases between them. The CDR3 spans 13 residues. Germline assignment: CDR1 SGHAT and CDR2 FQNNGV. The CDR3 bases are TGTGCCAGCAGCTTATCAGGAGAGTACGAGCAGTACTTC. Amino acids: CASSLSGEYEQYF.

The V call is TRBV6-5, the J call TRBJ1-3; D is undetermined. Trimming removed 8 bases at V and 3 bases at J, with 11 bases between. Germline V gene data show CDR1 as MNHEY and CDR2 as SVGAGI. The CDR3 has 13 amino acids. The CDR3 is CASAGNHGNTIYF. CDR3 DNA sequence: TGTGCCAGCGCGGGAAATCATGGAAACACCATATATTTT.

The gene calls are TRBV14 and TRBJ2-2; D unresolved. Per the germline V gene, CDR1 is SGHDN and CDR2 is FVKESK. The V end lost 1 base, the J end lost 4 bases, and 16 bases lay between the germline ends. The CDR3 contains 17 residues. CDR3 DNA: TGTGCCAGCAGCCAAGTTCCCCCGTCGGACGTCACCGGGGAGCTGTTTTTT. Its protein is CASSQVPPSDVTGELFF.

The chain employs TRBV19 and TRBJ2-7; D unclear. Between the trimmed V and J ends, which lost 3 bases and 6 bases, there was a span of 15 bases. From germline, CDR1 is LNHDA and CDR2 SQIVND (reference sequence). The CDR3 extends over 14 amino acids. The CDR3 is CASSIVDGLSEQYF. In DNA form, the CDR3 reads TGTGCCAGTAGTATCGTCGATGGCCTGAGCGAGCAGTACTTC.

The CDR3 nucleotides are TGTGCCAGCAGCTTAGTAGGGGCGGCGGCCGCCTACGAGCAGTACTTC. It encodes CASSLVGAAAAYEQYF. The rearrangement joins TRBV7-2 to TRBJ2-7; D is perhaps TRBD1 (5 bases). Germline assignment: CDR1 SGHTA and CDR2 FQGNSA. The CDR3 has 16 residues. V was cut by 1 base and J by 2 bases, with 15 bases left in between.

V and J are TRBV11-2 and TRBJ2-1, with TRBD2 identical over 7 bases. J gave up 6 bases and V 5 bases, and 10 bases lay outside the gene matches. Looked up from germline, CDR1 is SGHAT and CDR2 is FQNNGV. The CDR3 is 15 residues long. CDR3 residues: CASSTLLARSNEQFF. CDR3 coding DNA: TGTGCCAGCAGCACCCTACTAGCGCGAAGCAATGAGCAGTTCTTC.

The chain recombines TRBV7-8 with TRBJ1-1; TRBD1 matches 8 bases. Germline CDR1 and CDR2: SGHVS and FQNEAQ. CDR3 length: 13 residues. V was clipped by 5 bases and J by 3 bases; unmatched bases: 2. CDR3 sequence reads: CASSLTGDTEAFF. The CDR3 DNA reads TGTGCCAGCAGCCTGACAGGGGACACTGAAGCTTTCTTT.

This chain uses TRBV10-3 with TRBJ2-1; TRBD2 matches 9 bases. This CDR3 region has 13 residues. J lost 7 bases, V lost 8 bases, and 6 bases had no gene match. Germline values: CDR1 ENHRY, CDR2 SYGVKD. The CDR3 reads CAIWLAGINEQFF. CDR3 DNA: TGTGCCATCTGGCTAGCGGGGATAAATGAGCAGTTCTTC.

This chain connects TRBV7-6 to TRBJ2-3; D ambiguous. The CDR3 sequence is 14 residues long. The V end lost 3 bases, the J end lost 4 bases, and 11 bases lay between the germline ends. Looked up from germline, CDR1 is SGHVS and CDR2 is FNYEAQ. As DNA, the CDR3 is TGTGCCAGCAGCTTGAGAGAAGCAGCAGATACGCAGTATTTT. Residues: CASSLREAADTQYF.

J is TRBJ1-5 and V is TRBV7-9, with TRBD1 matching 9 bases. Per germline, CDR1 SEHNR and CDR2 FQNEAQ (reference sequence). CDR3 size: 15 residues. J gave up 6 bases and V 0 bases, and 3 bases lay outside the gene matches. The CDR3 DNA reads as TGTGCCAGCAGCTTAGCTACAGGGGGCGTTCAGCCCCAGCATTTT. Protein sequence: CASSLATGGVQPQHF.

The chain joins TRBV27 to TRBJ2-3, with D perhaps TRBD1 or TRBD2 (5 bases each). Germline-derived CDR1 and CDR2 are MNHEY and SMNVEV (reference sequence). CDR3 length: 15 amino acids. V lost 4 bases, J lost 0 bases, and 11 bases lay in between. The CDR3 is CASSWDGSSTDTQYF. The CDR3 coding sequence is TGTGCCAGCAGTTGGGACGGATCGAGCACAGATACGCAGTATTTT.

The chain combines TRBV5-8 with TRBJ2-2, with a weak D call TRBD1 (6 bases). Trimming took off 0 bases at V and 1 base at J, with 16 bases between the two ends. CDR1 is SGHTS, CDR2 YDEGEE, per germline. This CDR3 contains 18 residues. The CDR3 spells CASSLEQDSWRNTGELFF. In DNA form, the CDR3 reads TGTGCCAGCAGCTTGGAGCAGGACAGTTGGCGGAACACCGGGGAGCTGTTTTTT. The full variable domain, its missing parts supplied by reference TRBV5-8 and TRBJ2-2, is EAGVTQSPTHLIKTRGQQATLRCSPISGHTSVYWYQQALGLGLQFLLWYDEGEERNRGNFPPRFSGRQFPNYSSELNVNALELEDSALYLCASSLEQDSWRNTGELFFGEGSRLTVL.

This rearrangement joins TRBV7-2 to TRBJ2-7, with TRBD1 matching 7 bases. Germline values: CDR1 SGHTA, CDR2 FQGNSA. The CDR3 length is 15 residues. Germline trimming cut 4 bases from V and 5 bases from J; bases unmatched to any gene: 11. DNA for the CDR3: TGTGCCAGCAGCTCCCTTAGACAGGGTGGCAACGAGCAGTACTTC. Translation: CASSSLRQGGNEQYF. Full variable domain (missing parts from reference TRBV7-2 and TRBJ2-7): GAGVSQSPSNKVTEKGKDVELRCDPISGHTALYWYRQSLGQGLEFLIYFQGNSAPDKSGLPSDRFSAERTGGSVSTLTIQRTQQEDSAVYLCASSSLRQGGNEQYFGPGTRLTVT.

CDR3 loop: CASSETLYEQYF. Written as DNA, the CDR3 is TGTGCCAGCAGTGAAACTCTCTACGAGCAGTACTTC. The chain recombines TRBV6-1 with TRBJ2-7; D call uncertain. V gave up 2 bases and J gave up 3 bases, with 5 bases separating them. Germline values: CDR1 MNHNS, CDR2 SASEGT. This CDR3 is 12 amino acids long.

The genes are TRBV10-2 and TRBJ2-7, with D possibly being TRBD1 (5 bases). CDR1 and CDR2 from the germline V gene are WSHSY and SAAADI. The CDR3 covers 12 residues. V was pared by 7 bases and J by 3 bases, with 10 bases between. DNA for the CDR3: TGCGCCAGCACGGACACGGGCTACGAGCAGTACTTC. It specifies CASTDTGYEQYF.

V and J are TRBV2 and TRBJ2-7; tentatively, D is TRBD2 (7 bases). The V end was cut by 8 bases, the J end by 3 bases, with 14 bases between. In germline, CDR1 is SNHLY, CDR2 FYNNEI. The CDR3 extends over 13 amino acids. CDR3: CASEGEGVYEQYF. As DNA, the CDR3 is TGTGCCAGCGAGGGGGAGGGTGTCTACGAGCAGTACTTC.

The chain couples TRBV27 to TRBJ2-1; possibly TRBD2 for D (6 bases). Germline V gene data show CDR1 as MNHEY and CDR2 as SMNVEV (reference sequence). This CDR3 spans 14 amino acids. The ends were cut back, 6 bases at V and 5 bases at J, with 14 bases in the middle. CDR3 protein: CASSQAGSHNEQFF. In DNA form, the CDR3 reads TGTGCCAGCAGCCAGGCGGGGTCACACAATGAGCAGTTCTTC.

V and J are TRBV7-9 and TRBJ2-3, with 7 bases aligning to TRBD1. CDR1 is SEHNR and CDR2 is FQNEAQ in the germline V gene (reference sequence). The V segment lost 5 bases and the J segment 4 bases; nucleotides outside the gene matches: 6. The CDR3 length is 14 residues. The CDR3 here is CASSETGFADTQYF. As DNA, the CDR3 is TGTGCCAGCAGCGAGACAGGGTTTGCAGATACGCAGTATTTT.

The gene calls are TRBV6-5 and TRBJ2-2; TRBD1 aligns across 9 bases. The CDR3 is made up of 14 amino acids. CDR1 and CDR2 (germline): MNHEY, SVGAGI. Unmatched junction bases numbered 4, after V lost 8 bases and J lost 3 bases. The CDR3 reads CASGGQGHTGELFF. The CDR3 region has the DNA TGTGCCAGCGGGGGACAGGGTCACACCGGGGAGCTGTTTTTT.

The chain recombines TRBV5-8 with TRBJ2-1, with D uncertain. This CDR3 is built from 17 residues. The V gene's germline CDR1 is SGHTS and CDR2 YDEGEE. The germline V and J ends were trimmed by 3 bases and 10 bases, with 26 bases remaining between them. In DNA form, the CDR3 reads TGTGCCAGCAGCTCTAACGGAGTACTCCTAGGCTTCAACGAGCAGTTCTTC. The encoded protein is CASSSNGVLLGFNEQFF.